The 32 T cell receptor beta chains reported below all come from one sample, sequenced in a study of OX40 agonist ivuxolimab in advanced cancers. Here immunoSEQ multiplex PCR was the method, and the copy in TCRdb shows in-frame clones only, minus some. The data show fewer than 70,000 clones, with more than 85% seen just once and approximately 4% held by the top ten. The sample in question was CD4+ or CD8+ T cells sorted from blood, obtained in a trial of the OX40 agonist ivuxolimab. Receptors were obtained from an adult with an advanced solid tumor such as melanoma, head and neck, liver or kidney cancer.

The chain joins TRBV6-6 to TRBJ1-5; TRBD1 agrees at 10 bases. Germline CDR1 MNHNY, CDR2 SVGAGI (reference sequence). The junction had 6 bases not matched to a gene; V was cut back by 6 bases and J by 7 bases. CDR3 length equals 14 residues. CDR3: CASRADRGRQPQHF. In DNA form, the CDR3 reads TGTGCCAGCAGGGCCGACAGGGGGCGACAGCCCCAGCATTTT.

This sequence joins TRBV18 and TRBJ1-1; D gene unclear. The CDR3 has 12 amino acids. Per the germline V gene, CDR1 is KGHSH and CDR2 is LQKENI. Deletions cut 6 bases from V and 1 base from J, with 6 bases between. As DNA, the CDR3 is TGTGCCAGCTCCGATTGGAACACTGAAGCTTTCTTT. Protein: CASSDWNTEAFF.

This sequence joins TRBV7-9 and TRBJ1-2; D gene ambiguous. V lost 7 bases and J lost 3, with 12 bases in between. Germline V gives CDR1 SEHNR, CDR2 FQNEAQ (reference sequence). The CDR3 contains 13 residues. The CDR3, as DNA: TGTGCCAGCACCCTCGGCGAGTACTATGGCTACACCTTC. This gives the protein CASTLGEYYGYTF.

The chain is built from TRBV2 and TRBJ1-5; a possible D gene is TRBD1 (6 bases). The V gene's germline CDR1 is SNHLY and CDR2 FYNNEI. This CDR3 spans 15 amino acids. V was trimmed by 3 bases and J by 7 bases, leaving 16 bases between them. The CDR3 loop is CASSEGTSFGQPQHF. DNA for the CDR3: TGTGCCAGCAGTGAGGGGACATCATTCGGACAGCCCCAGCATTTT.

The chain couples TRBV29-1 to TRBJ1-5; possibly TRBD1 for D (5 bases). CDR3 length equals 11 residues. Germline V CDR1 and CDR2: SQVTM, ANQGSEA. V lost 4 bases and J lost 7, with 8 bases in between. The CDR3 coding sequence is TGCAGCGTTGGGGGGGAACAGCCCCAGCATTTT. This gives the protein CSVGGEQPQHF. Full variable domain (rest looked up from reference TRBV29-1 and TRBJ1-5): SAVISQKPSRDICQRGTSLTIQCQVDSQVTMMFWYRQQPGQSLTLIATANQGSEATYESGFVIDKFPISRPNLTFSTLTVSNMSPEDSSIYLCSVGGEQPQHFGDGTRLSIL.

The chain combines TRBV7-8 with TRBJ1-5; D is possibly TRBD1 (6 bases). The V end lost 0 bases, the J end lost 4 bases, and 10 bases lay between the germline ends. This CDR3 is 15 amino acids long. Germline lookup yields CDR1 SGHVS and CDR2 FQNEAQ. This CDR3 is CASSLAWTANQPQHF. The CDR3 DNA follows: TGTGCCAGCAGCTTAGCTTGGACAGCGAATCAGCCCCAGCATTTT. Variable domain in full (rest from reference TRBV7-8 and TRBJ1-5): GAGVSQSPRYKVAKRGQDVALRCDPISGHVSLFWYQQALGQGPEFLTYFQNEAQLDKSGLPSDRFFAERPEGSVSTLKIQRTQQEDSAVYLCASSLAWTANQPQHFGDGTRLSIL.

The chain links TRBV6-1 to TRBJ1-3, with no clear D. Per the germline V gene, CDR1 is MNHNS and CDR2 is SASEGT. The ends were cut back, 0 bases at V and 3 bases at J, with 12 bases in the middle. The CDR3 extends over 16 amino acids. In DNA, the CDR3 is TGTGCCAGCAGTGAAGCCGTTGGGGTCGGTGGAAACACCATATATTTT. Its translation: CASSEAVGVGGNTIYF.

The genes are TRBV6-4 and TRBJ2-2, with D unresolved. CDR1 and CDR2 (germline): MRHNA, SNTAGT. The CDR3 loop spans 12 amino acids. CDR3 sequence (DNA): TGTGCTTCCGGACCCAACACCGGGGAGCTGTTTTTT. Protein: CASGPNTGELFF.

This rearrangement joins TRBV7-8 to TRBJ1-2, with TRBD1 matching over 8 bases. CDR3 length: 14 amino acids. Trimming cost V 5 bases and J 5 bases; bases outside gene matches: 7. Germline CDR1 and CDR2: SGHVS and FQNEAQ. For the CDR3, the DNA is TGTGCCAGCAGCGCAGACAGGGGCCAATATGGCTACACCTTC. It yields the protein CASSADRGQYGYTF.

The V gene is TRBV5-6, the J gene TRBJ2-4, with D maybe TRBD1 (5 bases). This CDR3 has 13 residues. Trimming cost V 7 bases and J 7 bases, with 15 bases left between them. Looked up from germline, CDR1 is SGHDT and CDR2 is YYEEEE. The CDR3 coding sequence is TGTGCCAGCGGTAGGGCGACAGTGAACATTCAGTACTTC. This translates into CASGRATVNIQYF.

The V and J genes are TRBV7-2 and TRBJ2-3; 9 bases map to TRBD1. This CDR3 is built from 13 residues. CDR1 is SGHTA, CDR2 FQGNSA, per germline. The trim removed 9 bases at V and 3 bases at J, leaving 4 bases unmatched. The CDR3 region has the DNA TGTGCCAGTCGACAGGGGGGGACAGATACGCAGTATTTT. It encodes CASRQGGTDTQYF.

The chain combines TRBV18 with TRBJ1-1; D call uncertain. The CDR3 runs 13 residues. V lost 6 bases to trimming and J lost 1 base, with 9 bases between them. CDR1 and CDR2 (germline): KGHSH, LQKENI. CDR3 sequence reads: CASSLQTNTEAFF. The DNA of the CDR3 is TGTGCCAGCTCCCTACAGACGAACACTGAAGCTTTCTTT.

This chain links TRBV2 with TRBJ2-6, with TRBD1 matching over 8 bases. CDR3 length: 15 residues. Germline lookup yields CDR1 SNHLY and CDR2 FYNNEI. J lost 4 bases, V lost 6 bases, and 5 bases had no gene match. The chain's CDR3 is CASRDRVVGANVLTF. The DNA of the CDR3 is TGTGCCAGCAGGGACAGGGTGGTAGGGGCCAACGTCCTGACTTTC.

The chain is built from TRBV18 and TRBJ1-5; D ambiguous. The CDR3 length is 13 residues. Per the germline V gene, CDR1 is KGHSH and CDR2 is LQKENI. The V end was cut by 6 bases, the J end by 4 bases, with 10 bases between. In DNA, the CDR3 is TGTGCCAGCTCCCCCGGAGGGAATCAGCCCCAGCATTTT. Translated, it gives CASSPGGNQPQHF.

The gene calls are TRBV6-1 and TRBJ1-2; D call uncertain. Trimming pared 1 base from V and 6 bases from J, leaving 9 bases between. Germline V CDR1 and CDR2: MNHNS, SASEGT. There are 13 residues in the CDR3. CDR3 sequence reads: CASSEEGRDGYTF. CDR3 DNA: TGTGCCAGCAGTGAAGAGGGCCGAGATGGCTACACCTTC.

A single count supports this clone. The chain carries TRBV5-6 and TRBJ2-5; tentative D call: TRBD2 (6 bases). V lost 0 bases and J lost 2, with 14 bases in between. Germline V gene data show CDR1 as SGHDT and CDR2 as YYEEEE. This CDR3 contains 16 residues. The CDR3 is CASSLGPGGDQETQYF. CDR3 DNA sequence: TGTGCCAGCAGCTTGGGACCCGGAGGGGATCAAGAGACCCAGTACTTC.

The V call is TRBV2, the J call TRBJ2-7; D gene ambiguous. CDR3 size: 14 residues. Trimming took 4 bases from V and 0 from J, leaving 10 bases between them. Germline CDR1 reads SNHLY; CDR2 reads FYNNEI. In nucleotides, the CDR3 is TGTGCCAGCAGTGCAGCCAGGAGCTCCTACGAGCAGTACTTC. Translating it yields CASSAARSSYEQYF.

This clone was observed a handful of times. V gene TRBV29-1 combines with J gene TRBJ1-2; 7 bases are shared with TRBD1. The CDR3 runs 13 residues. The ends lost 7 bases at V and 10 bases at J; junction bases unmatched: 15. CDR1 and CDR2 (germline): SQVTM, ANQGSEA. CDR3 in amino acids: CSASDRADRDYTF. In DNA form, the CDR3 reads TGCAGCGCCAGCGACAGGGCCGACCGAGACTACACCTTC.

The chain uses TRBV7-2 and TRBJ1-5, with D maybe TRBD1 (6 bases). V lost 2 bases and J 4 bases, leaving 12 bases between the germline ends. CDR1 and CDR2 from the germline V gene are SGHTA and FQGNSA. This CDR3 has 15 amino acids. In DNA form, the CDR3 reads TGTGCCAGCAGCTTATCCTTCCAGGGGAATCAGCCCCAGCATTTT. This codes for CASSLSFQGNQPQHF.

V usage is TRBV5-6 and J usage is TRBJ1-1, with D unresolved. The CDR3 extends over 17 amino acids. The V gene lost 4 bases and the J gene lost 0 bases, with 19 bases spanning the gap. CDR1 SGHDT and CDR2 YYEEEE come from the germline V gene. The CDR3 DNA reads as TGTGCCAGCAGCCCGGGCCCGGTCCTAACCATGAACACTGAAGCTTTCTTT. Protein: CASSPGPVLTMNTEAFF. The full variable domain, rest sourced from reference TRBV5-6 and TRBJ1-1, is DAGVTQSPTHLIKTRGQQVTLRCSPKSGHDTVSWYQQALGQGPQFIFQYYEEEERQRGNFPDRFSGHQFPNYSSELNVNALLLGDSALYLCASSPGPVLTMNTEAFFGQGTRLTVV.

The V gene is TRBV5-6, the J gene TRBJ1-5; TRBD1 aligns across 7 bases. J gave up 2 bases and V 2 bases, and 4 bases lay outside the gene matches. Germline V gene sequence: CDR1 SGHDT, CDR2 YYEEEE. This CDR3 has 15 residues. CDR3 sequence: CASSFRQGGNQPQHF. The CDR3 DNA is TGTGCCAGCAGCTTTAGACAGGGCGGCAATCAGCCCCAGCATTTT. Using reference TRBV5-6 and TRBJ1-5 for the parts outside the CDR3, the full variable domain is DAGVTQSPTHLIKTRGQQVTLRCSPKSGHDTVSWYQQALGQGPQFIFQYYEEEERQRGNFPDRFSGHQFPNYSSELNVNALLLGDSALYLCASSFRQGGNQPQHFGDGTRLSIL.

The chain is built from TRBV5-1 and TRBJ2-7; 9 positions agree with TRBD1. Looked up from germline, CDR1 is SGHRS and CDR2 is YFSETQ. Unmatched junction bases numbered 6, after V lost 0 bases and J lost 5 bases. The CDR3 runs 15 residues. In DNA, the CDR3 is TGCGCCAGCAGCTTGGGGGACAGGGAGGCCAACGAGCAGTACTTC. It encodes CASSLGDREANEQYF.

V usage is TRBV27 and J usage is TRBJ1-2; 9 bases agree with TRBD1. Germline V gene data show CDR1 as MNHEY and CDR2 as SMNVEV (reference sequence). The length of the CDR3 is 12 residues. Unmatched junction bases numbered 2, after V lost 5 bases and J lost 7 bases. CDR3 sequence (DNA): TGTGCCAGCAGTACAGGGGGCCTTGGCTACACCTTC. This gives the protein CASSTGGLGYTF.

This clone has just one count. The chain employs TRBV7-6 and TRBJ2-5, with 8 bases lining up with TRBD1. CDR1 SGHVS and CDR2 FNYEAQ come from the germline V gene. V lost 6 bases, J lost 5 bases, and 8 bases stayed unmatched. CDR3 size: 14 residues. The CDR3 spells CASRLTGEKETQYF. CDR3 DNA: TGTGCCAGCAGACTGACAGGGGAGAAGGAGACCCAGTACTTC. The variable domain in full, completed from reference TRBV7-6 and TRBJ2-5, reads GAGVSQSPRYKVTKRGQDVALRCDPISGHVSLYWYRQALGQGPEFLTYFNYEAQQDKSGLPNDRFSAERPEGSISTLTIQRTEQRDSAMYRCASRLTGEKETQYFGPGTRLLVL.

The chain employs TRBV6-5 and TRBJ2-3; 7 positions match TRBD1. CDR1 and CDR2 from the germline V gene are MNHEY and SVGAGI. With V trimmed by 2 bases and J by 6 bases, 5 bases remained unmatched. This CDR3 region has 14 residues. In DNA, the CDR3 is TGTGCCAGCAGTTACAGGGGGCGCCTGGATACGCAGTATTTT. It translates to CASSYRGRLDTQYF.

The chain combines TRBV30 with TRBJ2-1; perhaps TRBD1 as D (6 bases). The CDR3 contains 14 residues. Germline assignment: CDR1 GTSNPN and CDR2 SVGIG (reference sequence). Trimming shortened V by 4 bases and J by 0 bases, and 10 bases separated the two germline ends. In nucleotides, the CDR3 is TGTGCCTGGAAACAGGGCTACTCCTACAATGAGCAGTTCTTC. It yields the protein CAWKQGYSYNEQFF.

The chain combines TRBV6-1 with TRBJ1-2; maybe TRBD1 (5 bases). CDR1 is MNHNS, CDR2 SASEGT, per germline. The CDR3 is made up of 15 amino acids. The germline V and J ends were trimmed by 1 base and 3 bases, with 12 bases remaining between them. The CDR3 DNA reads as TGTGCCAGCAGTGAAGTGGGACTGTCACACTATGGCTACACCTTC. Translated, it gives CASSEVGLSHYGYTF.

This clone was picked up a small number of times. The V call is TRBV27, the J call TRBJ1-6, with D unresolved. Trimming removed 0 bases at V and 0 bases at J, with 15 bases between. This CDR3 is 19 amino acids long. Germline loops: CDR1 MNHEY, CDR2 SMNVEV (reference sequence). CDR3 DNA: TGTGCCAGCAGTTTATCGGATGCGACGCCGAGCTCCTATAATTCACCCCTCCACTTT. It yields the protein CASSLSDATPSSYNSPLHF.

The rearrangement joins TRBV18 to TRBJ1-3; TRBD1 aligns across 8 bases. CDR1 and CDR2 (germline): KGHSH, LQKENI. The CDR3 consists of 16 residues. After removal of 6 bases from V and 4 bases from J, the junction contained 11 bases not matched to a gene. Here the CDR3 reads CASSPTTGQGGNTIYF. In DNA form, the CDR3 reads TGTGCCAGCTCCCCCACCACCGGACAGGGCGGAAACACCATATATTTT.

This CDR3 reads CASSPVDRGEKLFF. DNA for the CDR3: TGTGCCAGCTCACCGGTGGACAGAGGGGAAAAACTGTTTTTT. The J gene is TRBJ1-4, the V gene TRBV18; TRBD1 might be the D (6 bases). Germline lookup yields CDR1 KGHSH and CDR2 LQKENI. The length of the CDR3 is 14 residues. Trimming stripped 3 bases from V and 8 bases from J, with 13 bases between.

In this sample, this clone turned up once. The J gene is TRBJ1-5, the V gene TRBV6-5; weak D call: TRBD1 (5 bases). CDR1 and CDR2 from the germline V gene are MNHEY and SVGAGI. The CDR3 length is 14 residues. Trimming took off 7 bases at V and 6 bases at J, with 16 bases between the two ends. The CDR3 DNA follows: TGTGCCAGCACCTCTGGGCAGGGAAGTCAGCCCCAGCATTTT. Translating gives CASTSGQGSQPQHF.

This rearrangement joins TRBV6-6 to TRBJ2-7; D gene ambiguous. Trimming took 5 bases from V and 5 from J, leaving 7 bases between them. This CDR3 has 11 residues. Germline lookup yields CDR1 MNHNY and CDR2 SVGAGI (reference sequence). In DNA form, the CDR3 reads TGTGCCAGCAGTGGTATAGACGAGCAGTACTTC. It yields the protein CASSGIDEQYF.